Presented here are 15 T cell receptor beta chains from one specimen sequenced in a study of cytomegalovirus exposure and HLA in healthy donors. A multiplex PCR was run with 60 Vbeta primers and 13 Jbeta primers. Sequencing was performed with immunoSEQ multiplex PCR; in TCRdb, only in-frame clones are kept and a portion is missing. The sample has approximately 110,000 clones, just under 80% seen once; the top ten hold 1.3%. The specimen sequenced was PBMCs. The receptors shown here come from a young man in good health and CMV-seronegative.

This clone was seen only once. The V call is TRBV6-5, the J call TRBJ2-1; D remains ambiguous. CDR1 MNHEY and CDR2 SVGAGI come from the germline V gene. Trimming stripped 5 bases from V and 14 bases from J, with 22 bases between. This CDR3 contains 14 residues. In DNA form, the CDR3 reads TGTGCCAGCAGTCCCTCGACTGCTGGGTTTCTTGAGTTCTTC. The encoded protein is CASSPSTAGFLEFF.

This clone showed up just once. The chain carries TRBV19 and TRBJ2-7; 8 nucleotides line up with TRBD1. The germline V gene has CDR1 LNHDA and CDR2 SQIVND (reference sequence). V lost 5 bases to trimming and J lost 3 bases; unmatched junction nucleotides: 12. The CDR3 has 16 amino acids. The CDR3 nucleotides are TGTGCCAGTAGTCCCAATACCGACAGGGGCCTCTACGAGCAGTACTTC. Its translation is CASSPNTDRGLYEQYF.

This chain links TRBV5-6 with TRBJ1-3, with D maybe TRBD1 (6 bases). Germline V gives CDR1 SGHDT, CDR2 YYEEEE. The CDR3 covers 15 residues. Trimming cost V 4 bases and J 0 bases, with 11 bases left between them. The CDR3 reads CASSLQGVSGNTIYF. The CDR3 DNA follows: TGTGCCAGCAGCCTACAGGGAGTCTCTGGAAACACCATATATTTT. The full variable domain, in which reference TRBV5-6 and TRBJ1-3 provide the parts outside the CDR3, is DAGVTQSPTHLIKTRGQQVTLRCSPKSGHDTVSWYQQALGQGPQFIFQYYEEEERQRGNFPDRFSGHQFPNYSSELNVNALLLGDSALYLCASSLQGVSGNTIYFGEGSWLTVV.

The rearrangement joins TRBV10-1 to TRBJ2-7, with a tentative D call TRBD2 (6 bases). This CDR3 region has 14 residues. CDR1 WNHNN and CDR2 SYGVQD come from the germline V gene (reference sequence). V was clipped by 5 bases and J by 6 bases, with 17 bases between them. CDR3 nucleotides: TGCGCCAGCAGTAAGACTAGATATGAGTTCGAGCAGTACTTC. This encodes CASSKTRYEFEQYF.

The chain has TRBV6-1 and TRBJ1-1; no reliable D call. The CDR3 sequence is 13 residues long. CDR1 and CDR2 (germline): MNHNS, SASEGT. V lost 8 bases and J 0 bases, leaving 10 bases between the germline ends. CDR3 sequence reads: CASQSYLNTEAFF. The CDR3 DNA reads TGTGCCAGCCAATCATACTTGAACACTGAAGCTTTCTTT.

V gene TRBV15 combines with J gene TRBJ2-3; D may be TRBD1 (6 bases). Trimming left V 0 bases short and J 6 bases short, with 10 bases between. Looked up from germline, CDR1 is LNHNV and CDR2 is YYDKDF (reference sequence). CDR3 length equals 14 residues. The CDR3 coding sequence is TGTGCCACCAGCAGAGATCTTGGGGGCGATACGCAGTATTTT. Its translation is CATSRDLGGDTQYF. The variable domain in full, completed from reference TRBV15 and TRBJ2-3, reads DAMVIQNPRYQVTQFGKPVTLSCSQTLNHNVMYWYQQKSSQAPKLLFHYYDKDFNNEADTPDNFQSRRPNTSFCFLDIRSPGLGDTAMYLCATSRDLGGDTQYFGPGTRLTVL.

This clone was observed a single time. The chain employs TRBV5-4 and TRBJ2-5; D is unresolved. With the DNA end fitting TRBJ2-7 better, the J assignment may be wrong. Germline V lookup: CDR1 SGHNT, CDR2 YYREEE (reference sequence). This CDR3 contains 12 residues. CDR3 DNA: TGTGCCAGCAGCCTGCCCTCCTACGAGCAGTACTTC. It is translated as CASSLPSYEQYF.

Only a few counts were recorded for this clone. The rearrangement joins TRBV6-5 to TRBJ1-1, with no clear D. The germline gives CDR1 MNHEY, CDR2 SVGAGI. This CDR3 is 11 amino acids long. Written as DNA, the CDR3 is TGTGGGCCAGGAGGTGACACTGAAGCTTTCTTT. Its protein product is CGPGGDTEAFF.

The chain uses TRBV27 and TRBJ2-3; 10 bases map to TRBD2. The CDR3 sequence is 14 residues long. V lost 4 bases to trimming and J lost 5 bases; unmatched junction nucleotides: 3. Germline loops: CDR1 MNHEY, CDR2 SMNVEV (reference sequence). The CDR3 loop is CASSYSGRIDTQYF. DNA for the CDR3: TGTGCCAGCAGTTATAGCGGGAGGATAGATACGCAGTATTTT.

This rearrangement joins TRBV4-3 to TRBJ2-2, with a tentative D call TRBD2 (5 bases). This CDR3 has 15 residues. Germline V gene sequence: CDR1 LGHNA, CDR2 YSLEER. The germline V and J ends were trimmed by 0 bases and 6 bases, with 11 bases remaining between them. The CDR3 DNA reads TGCGCCAGCAGCCAAGATGAGAGGGTAGCCGGGGAGCTGTTTTTT. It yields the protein CASSQDERVAGELFF.

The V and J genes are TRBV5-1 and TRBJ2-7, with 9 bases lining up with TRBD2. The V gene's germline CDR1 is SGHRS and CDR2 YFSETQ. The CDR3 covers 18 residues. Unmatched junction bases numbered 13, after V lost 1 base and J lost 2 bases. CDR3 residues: CASSLYGGRAGGAYEQYF. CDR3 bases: TGCGCCAGCAGCTTGTATGGCGGGAGGGCCGGGGGGGCCTACGAGCAGTACTTC.

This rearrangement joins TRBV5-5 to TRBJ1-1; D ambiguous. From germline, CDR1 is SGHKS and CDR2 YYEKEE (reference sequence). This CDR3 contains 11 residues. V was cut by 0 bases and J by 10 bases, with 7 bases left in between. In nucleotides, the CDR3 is TGTGCCAGCAGCTTGGACAGCTCAGCTTTCTTT. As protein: CASSLDSSAFF.

The CDR3 DNA follows: TGTGCCAGCAGTTTTTCTTACACGACTCCCTCTGGGGCCAACGTCCTGACTTTC. Amino acid sequence: CASSFSYTTPSGANVLTF. The chain joins TRBV28 to TRBJ2-6; unclear D gene. The CDR3 runs to 18 residues. The germline V gene encodes CDR1 MDHEN and CDR2 SYDVKM. The V end was cut by 3 bases, the J end by 0 bases, with 15 bases between. Variable domain in full (rest from reference TRBV28 and TRBJ2-6): DVKVTQSSRYLVKRTGEKVFLECVQDMDHENMFWYRQDPGLGLRLIYFSYDVKMKEKGDIPEGYSVSREKKERFSLILESASTNQTSMYLCASSFSYTTPSGANVLTFGAGSRLTVL.

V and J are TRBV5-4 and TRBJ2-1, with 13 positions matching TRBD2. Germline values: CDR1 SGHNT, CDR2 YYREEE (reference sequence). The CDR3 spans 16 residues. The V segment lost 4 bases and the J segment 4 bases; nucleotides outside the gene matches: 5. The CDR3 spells CASSQGTSGAYNEQFF. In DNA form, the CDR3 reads TGTGCCAGCAGCCAAGGGACTAGCGGGGCATACAATGAGCAGTTCTTC.

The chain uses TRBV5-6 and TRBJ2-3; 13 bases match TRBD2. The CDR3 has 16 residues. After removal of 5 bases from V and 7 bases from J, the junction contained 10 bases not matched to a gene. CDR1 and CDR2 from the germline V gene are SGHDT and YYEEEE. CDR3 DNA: TGTGCCAGCAGGGAGGGACTAGCGGGGAATTATAATACGCAGTATTTT. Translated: CASREGLAGNYNTQYF.